This record concerns one T cell receptor beta chain sequence. Its antigen is undetermined. This entry belongs to a study of cytomegalovirus exposure and HLA in healthy donors. Study outcomes and limitations: Most CMV-associated TCR beta chains were later found to appear HLA-restricted.

Healthy bone marrow donors formed the donor group. PCR was performed using 60 Vbeta and 13 Jbeta primers. The repertoire was sequenced with immunoSEQ multiplex PCR; TCRdb's copy has only in-frame clones and lacks some. This repertoire includes under 200,000 clones. Germline loops: CDR1 GTSNPN, CDR2 SVGIG (reference sequence). V lost 2 bases and J lost 1, with 8 bases in between. CDR3 length: 13 residues. The chain links TRBV30 to TRBJ1-1; no reliable D call. The receptor was isolated from a man aged 30 to 45 in good health and CMV-seronegative. The sample taken for sequencing was PBMCs. The CDR3 here is CAWSPSPNTEAFF. Here the CDR3 DNA reads TGTGCCTGGAGTCCCTCCCCGAACACTGAAGCTTTCTTT.